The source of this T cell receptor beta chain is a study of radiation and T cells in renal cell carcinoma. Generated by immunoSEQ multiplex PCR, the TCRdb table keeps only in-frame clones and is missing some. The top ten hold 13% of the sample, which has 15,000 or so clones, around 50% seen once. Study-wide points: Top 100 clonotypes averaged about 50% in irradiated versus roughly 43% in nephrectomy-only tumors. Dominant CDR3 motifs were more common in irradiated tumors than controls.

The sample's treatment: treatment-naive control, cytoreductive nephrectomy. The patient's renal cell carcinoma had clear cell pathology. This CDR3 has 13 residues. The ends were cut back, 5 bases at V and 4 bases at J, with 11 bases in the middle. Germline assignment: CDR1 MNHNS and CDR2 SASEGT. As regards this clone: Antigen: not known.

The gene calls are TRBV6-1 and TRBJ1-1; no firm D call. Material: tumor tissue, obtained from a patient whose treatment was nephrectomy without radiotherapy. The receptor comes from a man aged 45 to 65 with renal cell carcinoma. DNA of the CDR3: TGTGCCAGCAGTTTAGCCCCGGGCACTGAAGCTTTCTTT. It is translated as CASSLAPGTEAFF.